The present entry profiles one T cell receptor beta chain with its context. The V end lost 2 bases, the J end lost 14 bases, and 7 bases lay between the germline ends. Germline loops: CDR1 GTSNPN, CDR2 SVGIG (reference sequence). The CDR3 is made up of 10 amino acids. The data were taken from a study of blood T cell repertoires in COVID-19. Cohort 3 donors counted as recovered after two negative PCRs, clearance, or resolved symptoms. Repertoires were generated with immunoSEQ multiplex PCR, while TCRdb's copy carries only in-frame clones and drops some. Seen here are approximately 270,000 clones, roughly 89% observed once, and the top ten hold 1.9%.

The chain carries TRBV30 and TRBJ1-6; D might be TRBD1 (5 bases). Input material: PBMCs or T cells enriched from blood (not recorded which). The receptor's source is a woman aged 55-70 years who had recovered from COVID-19. CDR3 sequence (DNA): TGTGCCTGGAGTAGGGGCACCCTCCACTTT. It codes for CAWSRGTLHF. Full variable domain (outside the CDR3, taken from reference TRBV30 and TRBJ1-6): SQTIHQWPATLVQPVGSPLSLECTVEGTSNPNLYWYRQAAGRGLQLLFYSVGIGQISSEVPQNLSASRPQDRQFILSSKKLLLSDSGFYLCAWSRGTLHFGNGTRLTVT.